What follows describes a single T cell receptor (beta chain). A junction boundary mismatches the germline segment, possibly from a read error. Profiling relied on immunoSEQ multiplex PCR, and the TCRdb table lists in-frame clones only, not all of them. Here the sample spans 210,000 or so clones, approximately 80% being singletons. The sample originates from a study of blood T cell repertoires in COVID-19. Germline assignment: CDR1 MNHNS and CDR2 SASEGT. The CDR3 runs 14 residues. V is TRBV6-1 and J is TRBJ2-3; D might be TRBD2 (6 bases). Sequencing used PBMCs or T cells enriched from blood (not recorded which). This TCR came from a woman in her thirties or forties with acute COVID-19. Here the CDR3 reads CASREAAGPDTQYF. The CDR3, as DNA: TGTGCCAGCAGGGAAGCGGCGGGGCCAGATACGCAGTATTTT.